This T cell receptor (beta chain) originates from a study of early T cells in non-severe SARS-CoV-2 infection (dated by TCRdb to the early 2020s). Describing the broader study: Because TCR sequencing relied on bulk RNA taken from unsorted whole blood, pairing of alpha and beta chains was not possible. General conclusions and limits of the study: VDJdb matching was skewed toward anti-spike CD8 responses and likely underestimated virus-specific expansions, missing private and CD4 specificities.

Receptors were amplified or captured by 5' RACE. The instrument was a NextSeq 500. Unique molecular identifiers were attached to individual cDNA molecules in the TCR library protocol so that sequencing error and PCR bias could be corrected. Both TCR alpha and beta chains were sequenced, and tight co-correlation was observed between alpha and beta sequence abundances in each sample. The authors processed their data as follows. Decombinator V4 was used to perform V gene, J gene and CDR3 annotation of TCR sequences. Expanded TCRs were defined as changing significantly between any two time points under a Poisson model with p below 0.0001. Abundances of TCRs were expressed as counts per million after normalisation to the total number of TCRs sequenced in each sample. TRAV1-2 paired with TRAJ12, TRAJ20 or TRAJ33 defined MAIT TCRs, while TRAV10 paired with TRAJ18 defined iNKT TCRs. VDJdb, accessed on 1 November 2021, was searched for TCRs annotated for CMV, EBV and SARS-CoV-2, and TCRs annotated for more than one antigen were excluded. TCRdb cleaned the public reads at Q25 with fastp, built clones with MiXCR and kept in-frame beta chains. Identical CDR3 proteins give one entry, which carries the most common genes and DNA. The V and J calls were not made by the authors but by TCRdb's processing. Counted in this sample were about 45,000 distinct CDR3 sequences; roughly 12% of them appeared once. 21% of the sample rests with the top ten.

This clonotype was counted between two and nine times. The antigen it binds to is not known. Base qualities are missing; no much larger clone stands one base away. This was a case-control study nested in a cohort of healthcare workers in London, UK, who had nasopharyngeal swab PCR tests and blood samples taken every week. Healthcare workers were enrolled in the week of the UK lockdown, from 23 to 31 March 2020, and were followed every week for up to roughly 16 weeks. The germline V gene (reference sequence) supplies CDR1 MNHEY and CDR2 SMNVEV. The CDR3 numbers 14 residues from cysteine through phenylalanine. Of all the DNA, just the CDR3 is kept, 42 bases in frame from base 1. V was cut back by 4 bases and J by 5 bases, leaving a gap of 14 bases between them.

This TCR derives from an adult who was a healthcare worker with PCR-confirmed SARS-CoV-2 infection or an uninfected control (not recorded which). Recombination linked TRBV27 to TRBJ2-5; the D segment might be TRBD1 or TRBD2, since each matches 5 bases. The specimen was whole blood. At the DNA level, the sequence is TGTGCCAGCAGTTCCCGGGACGGTTTGGAGACCCAGTACTTC. Its translation is CASSSRDGLETQYF.